This T cell receptor (beta chain) came from a study of blood T cell repertoires in COVID-19. At the level of the study: The cDNA or gDNA used as material had been derived from T cells, B-cell-depleted T cells, or PBMCs.

Authors' processing steps: It was from reference gene primer amplification that nucleated cell counts were estimated. Measured with immunoSEQ multiplex PCR; TCRdb has only the in-frame clones, and not every one. D and trimming were read from the DNA, whereas the V and J calls and clone size are those reported in that table. This table holds roughly 200,000 clones, about 87% found once. From germline, CDR1 is MGHRA and CDR2 YSYEKL. The ends lost 4 bases at V and 5 bases at J; junction bases unmatched: 10. This CDR3 has 17 amino acids. Ages ranged from about 18 to 89 years, with residence in 20 to 30 US areas. Cohorts were determined from participant-reported clinical history.

Input material: PBMCs or T cells enriched from blood (not recorded which). V is TRBV4-1 and J is TRBJ2-2; 10 nucleotides align to TRBD1. This TCR came from a man between 18 and 35 years old with acute COVID-19. The CDR3 is CASSLYFGTGETGELFF. The DNA of the CDR3 is TGCGCCAGCAGCCTATATTTTGGGACAGGGGAAACCGGGGAGCTGTTTTTT.